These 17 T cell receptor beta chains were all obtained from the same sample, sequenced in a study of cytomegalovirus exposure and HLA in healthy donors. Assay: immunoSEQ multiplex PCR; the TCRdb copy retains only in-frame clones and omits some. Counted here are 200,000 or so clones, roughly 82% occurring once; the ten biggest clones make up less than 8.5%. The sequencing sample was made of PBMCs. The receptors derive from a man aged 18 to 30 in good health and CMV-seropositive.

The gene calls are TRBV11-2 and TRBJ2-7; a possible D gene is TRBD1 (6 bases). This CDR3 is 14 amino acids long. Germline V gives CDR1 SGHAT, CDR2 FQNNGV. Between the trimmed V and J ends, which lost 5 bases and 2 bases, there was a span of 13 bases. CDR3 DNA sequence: TGTGCCAGCAGCATACAGGGTACGACCTACGAGCAGTACTTC. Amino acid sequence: CASSIQGTTYEQYF.

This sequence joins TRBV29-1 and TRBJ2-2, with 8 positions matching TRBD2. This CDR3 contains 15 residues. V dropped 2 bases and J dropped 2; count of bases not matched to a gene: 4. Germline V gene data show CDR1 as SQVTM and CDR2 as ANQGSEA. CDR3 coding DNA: TGCAGCGTTGAAAAGGGACTAGTTAACACCGGGGAGCTGTTTTTT. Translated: CSVEKGLVNTGELFF.

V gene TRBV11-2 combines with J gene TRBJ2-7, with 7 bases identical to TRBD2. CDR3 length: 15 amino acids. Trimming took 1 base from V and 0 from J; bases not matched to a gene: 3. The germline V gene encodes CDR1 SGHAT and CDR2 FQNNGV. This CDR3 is CASSLAAGSSYEQYF. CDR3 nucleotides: TGTGCCAGCAGCTTAGCAGCGGGAAGCTCCTACGAGCAGTACTTC.

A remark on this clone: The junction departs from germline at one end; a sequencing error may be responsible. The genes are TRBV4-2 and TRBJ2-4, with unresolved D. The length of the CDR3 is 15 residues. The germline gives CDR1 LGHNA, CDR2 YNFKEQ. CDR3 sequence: CVSSQAAVAKNIQYF. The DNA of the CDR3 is TGTGTCAGCAGCCAAGCCGCGGTAGCCAAAAACATTCAGTACTTC.

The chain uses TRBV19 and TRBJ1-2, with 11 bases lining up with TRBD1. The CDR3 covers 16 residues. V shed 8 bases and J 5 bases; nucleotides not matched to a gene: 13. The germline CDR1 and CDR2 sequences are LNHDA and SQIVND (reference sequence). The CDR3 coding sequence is TGTGCCAGTCGAGGACAGGGGGCCTTTGTGAAGTATGGCTACACCTTC. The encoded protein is CASRGQGAFVKYGYTF.

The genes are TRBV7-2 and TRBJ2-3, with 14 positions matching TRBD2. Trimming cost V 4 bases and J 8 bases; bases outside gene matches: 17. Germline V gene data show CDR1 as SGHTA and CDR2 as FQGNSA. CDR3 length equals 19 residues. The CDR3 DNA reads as TGTGCCAGCAGCTCGGGCACCGGACTAGCGGGAGGAATCCAGGGTACGCAGTATTTT. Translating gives CASSSGTGLAGGIQGTQYF. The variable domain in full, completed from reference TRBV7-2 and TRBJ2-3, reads GAGVSQSPSNKVTEKGKDVELRCDPISGHTALYWYRQSLGQGLEFLIYFQGNSAPDKSGLPSDRFSAERTGGSVSTLTIQRTQQEDSAVYLCASSSGTGLAGGIQGTQYFGPGTRLTVL.

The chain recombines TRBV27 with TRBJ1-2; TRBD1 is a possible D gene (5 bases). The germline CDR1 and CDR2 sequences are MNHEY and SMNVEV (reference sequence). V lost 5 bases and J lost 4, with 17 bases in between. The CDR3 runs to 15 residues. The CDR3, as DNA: TGTGCCAGCAGTCCCATGACAGTTCCGATCTATGGCTACACCTTC. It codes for CASSPMTVPIYGYTF.

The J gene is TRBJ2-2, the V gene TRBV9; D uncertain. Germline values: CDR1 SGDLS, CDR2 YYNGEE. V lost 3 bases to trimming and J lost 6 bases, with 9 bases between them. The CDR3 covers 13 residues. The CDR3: CASSAGWPGELFF. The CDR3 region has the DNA TGTGCCAGCAGCGCCGGGTGGCCCGGGGAGCTGTTTTTT.

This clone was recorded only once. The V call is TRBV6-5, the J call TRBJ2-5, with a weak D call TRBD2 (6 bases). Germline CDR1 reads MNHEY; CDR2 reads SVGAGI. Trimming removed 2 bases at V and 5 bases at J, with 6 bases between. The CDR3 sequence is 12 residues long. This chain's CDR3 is CASSYGGETQYF. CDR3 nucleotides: TGTGCCAGCAGTTACGGGGGGGAGACCCAGTACTTC.

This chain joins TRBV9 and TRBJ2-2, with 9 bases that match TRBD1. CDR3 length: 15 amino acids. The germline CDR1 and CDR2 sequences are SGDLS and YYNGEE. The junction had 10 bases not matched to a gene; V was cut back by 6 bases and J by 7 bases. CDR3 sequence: CASTYRTGADGELFF. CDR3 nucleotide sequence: TGTGCCAGCACCTACCGGACAGGGGCCGACGGGGAGCTGTTTTTT.

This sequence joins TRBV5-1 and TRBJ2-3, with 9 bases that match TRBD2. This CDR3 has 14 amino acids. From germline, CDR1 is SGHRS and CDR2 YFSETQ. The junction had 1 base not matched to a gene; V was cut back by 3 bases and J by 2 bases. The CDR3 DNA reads TGCGCCAGCAGCTCGGGACTAGCCACAGATACGCAGTATTTT. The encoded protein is CASSSGLATDTQYF.

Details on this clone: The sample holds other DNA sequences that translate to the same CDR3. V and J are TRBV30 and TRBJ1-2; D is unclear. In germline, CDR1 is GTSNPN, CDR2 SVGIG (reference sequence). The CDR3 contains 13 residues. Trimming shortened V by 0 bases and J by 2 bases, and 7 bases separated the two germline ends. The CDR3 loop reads CAWSVRGNYGYTF. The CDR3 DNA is TGTGCCTGGAGTGTAAGAGGGAACTATGGCTACACCTTC.

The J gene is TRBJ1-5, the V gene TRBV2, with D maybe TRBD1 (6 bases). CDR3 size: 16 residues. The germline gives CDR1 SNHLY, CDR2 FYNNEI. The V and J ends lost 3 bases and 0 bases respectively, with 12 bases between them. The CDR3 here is CASSEEAGDSNQPQHF. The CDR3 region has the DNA TGTGCCAGCAGTGAGGAGGCAGGGGATAGCAATCAGCCCCAGCATTTT.

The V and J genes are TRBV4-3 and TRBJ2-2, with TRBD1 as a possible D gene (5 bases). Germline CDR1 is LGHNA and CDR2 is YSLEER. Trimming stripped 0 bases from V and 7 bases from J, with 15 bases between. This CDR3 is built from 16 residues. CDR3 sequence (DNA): TGCGCCAGCAGCCAAGAAATCCAGGGATTTGGCGGGGAGCTGTTTTTT. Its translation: CASSQEIQGFGGELFF.

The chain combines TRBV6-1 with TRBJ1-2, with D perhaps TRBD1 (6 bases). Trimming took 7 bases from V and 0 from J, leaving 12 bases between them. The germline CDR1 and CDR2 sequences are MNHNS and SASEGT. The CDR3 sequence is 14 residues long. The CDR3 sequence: CASIPTGANYGYTF. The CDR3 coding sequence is TGTGCCAGCATCCCGACAGGAGCTAACTATGGCTACACCTTC.

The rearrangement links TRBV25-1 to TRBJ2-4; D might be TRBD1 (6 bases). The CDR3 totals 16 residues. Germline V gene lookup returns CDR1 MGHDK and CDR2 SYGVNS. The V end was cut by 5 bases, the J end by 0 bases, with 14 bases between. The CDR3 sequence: CASSPQGTLAKNIQYF. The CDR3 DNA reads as TGTGCCAGCAGTCCACAGGGAACCTTAGCCAAAAACATTCAGTACTTC. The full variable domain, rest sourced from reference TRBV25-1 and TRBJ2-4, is EADIYQTPRYLVIGTGKKITLECSQTMGHDKMYWYQQDPGMELHLIHYSYGVNSTEKGDLSSESTVSRIRTEHFPLTLESARPSHTSQYLCASSPQGTLAKNIQYFGAGTRLSVL.

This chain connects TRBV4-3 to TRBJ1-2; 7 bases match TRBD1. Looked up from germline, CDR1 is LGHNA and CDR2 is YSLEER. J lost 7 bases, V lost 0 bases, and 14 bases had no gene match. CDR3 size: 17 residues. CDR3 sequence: CASSQEVSAGGSPGYTF. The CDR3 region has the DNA TGCGCCAGCAGCCAAGAAGTTAGCGCAGGGGGGTCTCCTGGCTACACCTTC.